These 21 T cell receptor beta chains share one sample of origin, sequenced in a study of human T cells and chemical hapten exposure. Time point specified: patch test 3, about 24 weeks after DPC sensitization. Treatment described: therapeutic diphenylcyclopropenone sensitization with weekly scalp DPC. TCRdb re-analysed the RACE reads in MiXCR, keeping a single row per CDR3 protein. The sample has about 190,000 distinct CDR3 sequences, around a quarter seen once; the top ten hold under 2.5%. This specimen was whole blood, taken in connection with sensitization to the hapten diphenylcyclopropenone (DPC). These TCRs come from a middle-aged woman with alopecia areata. Some clones in this sample may be carry-over from other donors' samples.

This clonotype was found a few times. The chain combines TRBV24-1 with TRBJ1-5, with 9 bases identical to TRBD1. Unmatched junction bases numbered 3, after V lost 12 bases and J lost 4 bases. This CDR3 has 12 amino acids. Per germline, CDR1 KGHDR and CDR2 SFDVKD. CDR3: CASQGANQPQHF. The CDR3 DNA reads TGTGCCTCACAGGGGGCGAATCAGCCCCAGCATTTT.

This clonotype was detected a few times. J is TRBJ2-1 and V is TRBV20-1, with D perhaps matching TRBD2 (5 bases). Trimming shortened V by 6 bases and J by 4 bases, and 16 bases separated the two germline ends. CDR1 and CDR2 (germline): DFQATT, SNEGSKA (reference sequence). The CDR3 has 14 residues. The CDR3 nucleotides are TGCAGTGCCCCCTCCGGGATGGGGTACAATGAGCAGTTCTTC. Translating it yields CSAPSGMGYNEQFF.

The V and J genes are TRBV6-2 or TRBV6-3 and TRBJ2-7; TRBD2 aligns across 11 bases. Germline CDR1 and CDR2: MNHEY and SVGEGT. The CDR3 loop spans 19 amino acids. The J segment lost 1 base and the V segment lost 0 bases, leaving 11 bases of the junction unmatched. In nucleotides, the CDR3 is TGTGCCAGCAGTTACTCGATTCGGACCGGGACTAGCGGTTCCTACGAGCAGTACTTC. This translates into CASSYSIRTGTSGSYEQYF.

This clonotype was counted a few times. V usage is TRBV15 and J usage is TRBJ2-7; 7 nucleotides match TRBD1. The germline CDR1 and CDR2 sequences are LNHNV and YYDKDF (reference sequence). This CDR3 has 15 amino acids. The trim removed 0 bases at V and 7 bases at J, leaving 9 bases unmatched. CDR3 protein: CATSRDPGQSSEQYF. DNA for the CDR3: TGTGCCACCAGCAGAGATCCGGGACAGTCTAGTGAGCAGTACTTC.

The chain combines TRBV10-3 with TRBJ2-1, with D possibly TRBD1 on 5 matching bases. The CDR3 loop spans 15 amino acids. V lost 4 bases and J lost 4, with 14 bases in between. The germline V gene encodes CDR1 ENHRY and CDR2 SYGVKD. The CDR3 coding sequence is TGTGCCATCAGTGTAGGTTCAGGGCGGTACAATGAGCAGTTCTTC. Its protein product is CAISVGSGRYNEQFF.

In this sample, this clonotype turned up a few times. The rearrangement joins TRBV21-1 to TRBJ1-5; the D call TRBD1 from the table was never checked on the DNA. TRBV21-1 is assigned pseudogene status. The CDR3 is 16 residues long. CDR3 region: CASSIGTGGNNQPQHF. Here the CDR3 DNA reads TGTGCCAGCAGCATCGGGACAGGGGGCAACAATCAGCCCCAGCATTTT.

The rearrangement joins TRBV24-1 to TRBJ2-3; 9 bases fit TRBD2. The V and J ends lost 8 bases and 3 bases, in that order; junction bases with no gene match: 11. Per germline, CDR1 KGHDR and CDR2 SFDVKD. The CDR3 has 16 amino acids. Here the CDR3 reads CATKAAGGEGTDTQYF. The CDR3 DNA is TGTGCCACCAAGGCAGCGGGAGGTGAAGGTACAGATACGCAGTATTTT.

This clonotype has a handful of counts. The J gene is TRBJ2-1, the V gene TRBV14; a possible D gene is TRBD2 (6 bases). CDR3 length: 16 residues. Looked up from germline, CDR1 is SGHDN and CDR2 is FVKESK. V was clipped by 1 base and J by 0 bases, with 10 bases between them. This CDR3 reads CASSQGSSVSYNEQFF. DNA for the CDR3: TGTGCCAGCAGCCAAGGTTCTAGCGTCTCCTACAATGAGCAGTTCTTC.

A single count supports this clonotype. The junction and the germline gene differ at one end; a read error may be behind it. This sequence joins TRBV28 and TRBJ2-2; TRBD2 is a possible D gene (6 bases). The CDR3 has 14 amino acids. CDR1 is MDHEN and CDR2 is SYDVKM in the germline V gene. DNA for the CDR3: TGTGCCAGCCGGGGACTCATAAACACCGGGGGGCTGTTTTTT. Translation gives CASRGLINTGGLFF.

The chain uses TRBV10-3 and TRBJ2-1; no firm D call. The germline V gene has CDR1 ENHRY and CDR2 SYGVKD. There are 15 residues in the CDR3. The V and J ends lost 6 bases and 0 bases respectively, with 12 bases between them. This CDR3 is CAIRADLSSYNEQFF. Here the CDR3 DNA reads TGTGCCATCAGGGCAGACCTCAGCTCCTACAATGAGCAGTTCTTC.

J is TRBJ2-7 and V is TRBV7-9, with TRBD1 identical over 10 bases. J gave up 5 bases and V 5 bases, and 9 bases lay outside the gene matches. Per the germline V gene, CDR1 is SEHNR and CDR2 is FQNEAQ (reference sequence). The CDR3 is 15 amino acids. The CDR3 here is CASSPRGQGYNEQYF. CDR3 sequence (DNA): TGTGCCAGCAGCCCCAGGGGACAGGGGTACAACGAGCAGTACTTC.

A few counts support this clonotype. The J gene is TRBJ2-7, the V gene TRBV3-1; TRBD2 aligns across 8 bases. Per germline, CDR1 LGHDT and CDR2 YNNKEL (reference sequence). Unmatched junction bases numbered 8, after V lost 0 bases and J lost 4 bases. The CDR3 length is 16 residues. CDR3 in DNA: TGTGCCAGCAGCCAAGATGTCACTAGCGGTTTATACGAGCAGTACTTC. It translates to CASSQDVTSGLYEQYF.

This clonotype has a handful of counts. V and J are TRBV12-3 or TRBV12-4 and TRBJ1-2; no definite D call. The CDR3 contains 12 residues. Trimming left V 3 bases short and J 9 bases short, with 11 bases between. The CDR3 region has the DNA TGTGCCAGCAGTTTTTCCAAGGCCAGCTACACCTTC. It translates to CASSFSKASYTF.

This chain uses TRBV12-3 or TRBV12-4 with TRBJ1-2; D is ambiguous. This CDR3 is 12 amino acids long. Trimming removed 7 bases at V and 8 bases at J, with 14 bases between. The chain's CDR3 is CASTIGSSGYTF. The DNA of the CDR3 is TGTGCCAGCACCATTGGTAGTAGCGGCTACACCTTC.

This clonotype was found a few times. The V and J genes are TRBV20-1 and TRBJ2-7; D is ambiguous. V was clipped by 3 bases and J by 3 bases, with 15 bases between them. This CDR3 has 14 residues. CDR1 and CDR2 (germline): DFQATT, SNEGSKA (reference sequence). The CDR3 protein is CSASYAGRLYEQYF. CDR3 nucleotide sequence: TGCAGTGCTAGTTACGCCGGTCGACTCTACGAGCAGTACTTC.

The chain employs TRBV2 and TRBJ2-1, with D tentatively TRBD1 (5 bases). V lost 7 bases, J lost 0 bases, and 16 bases lay in between. Germline V CDR1 and CDR2: SNHLY, FYNNEI. The CDR3 has 16 amino acids. The CDR3 is CASTREGDYSYNEQFF. In DNA, the CDR3 is TGTGCCAGCACCCGAGAAGGGGATTACTCCTACAATGAGCAGTTCTTC.

The V and J genes are TRBV20-1 and TRBJ2-3; either TRBD1 or TRBD2 may fit D (6 bases each). CDR3 length: 12 amino acids. Germline V gene data show CDR1 as DFQATT and CDR2 as SNEGSKA (reference sequence). V lost 3 bases to trimming and J lost 4 bases, with 8 bases between them. The CDR3 reads CSAREGADTQYF. The CDR3 DNA sequence: TGCAGTGCTAGGGAGGGGGCAGATACGCAGTATTTT.

The chain carries TRBV7-2 and TRBJ1-3, with D uncertain. V was pared by 2 bases and J by 0 bases, with 14 bases between. The CDR3 length is 17 residues. Germline CDR1 SGHTA, CDR2 FQGNSA. The CDR3 nucleotides are TGTGCCAGCAGCTTATTTGAGAGCCATTCCTCTGGAAACACCATATATTTT. Protein: CASSLFESHSSGNTIYF. The entire variable domain, with the rest obtained from reference TRBV7-2 and TRBJ1-3, is as follows: GAGVSQSPSNKVTEKGKDVELRCDPISGHTALYWYRQSLGQGLEFLIYFQGNSAPDKSGLPSDRFSAERTGGSVSTLTIQRTQQEDSAVYLCASSLFESHSSGNTIYFGEGSWLTVV.

This clonotype was detected ten times or more. This chain uses TRBV7-9 with TRBJ2-7; D unresolved. V lost 3 bases, J lost 0 bases, and 9 bases lay in between. The CDR3 loop spans 14 amino acids. The germline V gene encodes CDR1 SEHNR and CDR2 FQNEAQ (reference sequence). The CDR3: CASSFGGISYEQYF. As DNA, the CDR3 is TGTGCCAGCAGCTTTGGTGGGATCTCCTACGAGCAGTACTTC.

Ten or more counts support this clonotype. This chain uses TRBV20-1 with TRBJ2-7; 9 nucleotides line up with TRBD2. The V segment lost 3 bases and the J segment 6 bases; nucleotides outside the gene matches: 18. Per the germline V gene, CDR1 is DFQATT and CDR2 is SNEGSKA (reference sequence). The CDR3 contains 17 residues. CDR3 region: CSARATSGNGWSPEQYF. The CDR3, as DNA: TGCAGTGCTAGGGCGACTAGCGGTAATGGCTGGAGTCCCGAGCAGTACTTC.

This clonotype was recorded many times. This chain joins TRBV4-3 and TRBJ2-3; D gene ambiguous. This CDR3 is built from 14 residues. Trimming pared 0 bases from V and 9 bases from J, leaving 13 bases between. The V gene's germline CDR1 is LGHNA and CDR2 YSLEER. The CDR3 loop reads CASSQDLLVPTQYF. The CDR3, as DNA: TGCGCCAGCAGCCAAGATCTTTTAGTCCCGACGCAGTATTTT.